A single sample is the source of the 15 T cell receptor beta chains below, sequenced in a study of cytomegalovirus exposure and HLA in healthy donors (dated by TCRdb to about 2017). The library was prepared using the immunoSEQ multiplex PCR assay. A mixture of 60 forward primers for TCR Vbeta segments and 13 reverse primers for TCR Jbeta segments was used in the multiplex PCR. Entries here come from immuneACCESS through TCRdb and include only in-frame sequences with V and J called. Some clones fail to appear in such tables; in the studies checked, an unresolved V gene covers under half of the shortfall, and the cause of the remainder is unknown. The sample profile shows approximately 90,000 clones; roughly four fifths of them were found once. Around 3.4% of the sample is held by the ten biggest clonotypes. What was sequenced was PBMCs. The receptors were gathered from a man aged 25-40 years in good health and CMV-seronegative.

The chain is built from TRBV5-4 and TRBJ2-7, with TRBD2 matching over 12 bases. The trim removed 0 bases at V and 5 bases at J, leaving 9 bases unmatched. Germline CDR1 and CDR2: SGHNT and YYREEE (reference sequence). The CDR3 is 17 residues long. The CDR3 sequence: CASSLGLAGGPVDEQYF. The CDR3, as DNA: TGTGCCAGCAGCTTGGGCCTAGCGGGAGGGCCTGTGGACGAGCAGTACTTC.

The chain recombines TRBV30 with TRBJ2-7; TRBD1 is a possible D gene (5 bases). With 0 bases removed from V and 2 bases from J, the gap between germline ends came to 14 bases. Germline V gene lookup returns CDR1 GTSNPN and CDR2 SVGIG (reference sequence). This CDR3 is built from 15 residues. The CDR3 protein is CAWSVQGVRPYEQYF. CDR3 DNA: TGTGCCTGGAGTGTACAAGGGGTCAGACCCTACGAGCAGTACTTC.

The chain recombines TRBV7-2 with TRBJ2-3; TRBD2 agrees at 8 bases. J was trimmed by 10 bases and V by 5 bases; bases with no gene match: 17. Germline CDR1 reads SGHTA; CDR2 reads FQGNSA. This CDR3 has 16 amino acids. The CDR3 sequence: CASSASSGTSLSAQYF. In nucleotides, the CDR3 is TGTGCCAGCAGCGCCAGCTCCGGGACTAGTTTATCAGCGCAGTATTTT.

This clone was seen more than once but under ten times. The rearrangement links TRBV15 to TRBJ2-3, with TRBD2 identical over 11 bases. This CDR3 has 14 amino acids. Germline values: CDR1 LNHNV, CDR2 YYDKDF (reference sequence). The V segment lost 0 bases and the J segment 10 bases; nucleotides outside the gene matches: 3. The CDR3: CATSRDTSGGPQYF. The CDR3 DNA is TGTGCCACCAGCAGAGATACTAGCGGGGGACCGCAGTATTTT.

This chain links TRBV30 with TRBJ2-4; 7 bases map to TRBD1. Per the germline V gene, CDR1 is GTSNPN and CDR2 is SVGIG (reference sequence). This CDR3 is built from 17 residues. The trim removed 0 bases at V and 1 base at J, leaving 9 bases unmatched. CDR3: CAWSVLSRGWAKNIQYF. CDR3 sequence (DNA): TGTGCCTGGAGTGTACTGAGCAGGGGGTGGGCCAAAAACATTCAGTACTTC.

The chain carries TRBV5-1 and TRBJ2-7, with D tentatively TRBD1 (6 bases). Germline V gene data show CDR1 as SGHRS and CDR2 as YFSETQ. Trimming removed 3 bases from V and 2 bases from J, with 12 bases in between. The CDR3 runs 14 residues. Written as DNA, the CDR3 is TGCGCCAGCAGCTACTCAGGGGCCCCCTACGAGCAGTACTTC. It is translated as CASSYSGAPYEQYF.

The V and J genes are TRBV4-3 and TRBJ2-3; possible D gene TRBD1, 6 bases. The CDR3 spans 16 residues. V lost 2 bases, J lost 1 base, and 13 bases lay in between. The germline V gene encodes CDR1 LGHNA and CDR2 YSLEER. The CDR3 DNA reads TGCGCCAGCAGCCAAAATACAGGGATCCGCACAGATACGCAGTATTTT. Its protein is CASSQNTGIRTDTQYF.

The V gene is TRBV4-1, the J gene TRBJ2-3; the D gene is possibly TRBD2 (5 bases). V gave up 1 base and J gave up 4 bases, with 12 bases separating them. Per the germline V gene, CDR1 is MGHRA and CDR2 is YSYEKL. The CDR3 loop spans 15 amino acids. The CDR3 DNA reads TGCGCCAGCAGCCAAGGGATTAGCGTCCCAGATACGCAGTATTTT. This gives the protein CASSQGISVPDTQYF.

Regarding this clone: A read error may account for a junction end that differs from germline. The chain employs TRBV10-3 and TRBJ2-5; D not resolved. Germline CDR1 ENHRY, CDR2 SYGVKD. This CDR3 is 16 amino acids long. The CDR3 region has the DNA TGTGCCATCAGTGAGGCGTGGATATCCGGCCAAGAGGCCCAGTACTTC. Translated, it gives CAISEAWISGQEAQYF.

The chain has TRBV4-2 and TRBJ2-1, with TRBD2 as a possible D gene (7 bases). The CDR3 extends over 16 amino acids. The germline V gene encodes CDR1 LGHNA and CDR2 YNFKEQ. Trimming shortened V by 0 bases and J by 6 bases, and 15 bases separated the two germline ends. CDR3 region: CASSQDLGGGFNEQFF. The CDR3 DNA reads TGTGCCAGCAGCCAAGATCTGGGCGGGGGCTTCAATGAGCAGTTCTTC.

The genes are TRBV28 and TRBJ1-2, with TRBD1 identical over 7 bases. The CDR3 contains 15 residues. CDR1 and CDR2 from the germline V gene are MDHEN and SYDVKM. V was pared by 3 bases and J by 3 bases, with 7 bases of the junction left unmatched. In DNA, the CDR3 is TGTGCCAGCAGTTTCACAGGGGAGCGATACTATGGCTACACCTTC. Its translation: CASSFTGERYYGYTF.

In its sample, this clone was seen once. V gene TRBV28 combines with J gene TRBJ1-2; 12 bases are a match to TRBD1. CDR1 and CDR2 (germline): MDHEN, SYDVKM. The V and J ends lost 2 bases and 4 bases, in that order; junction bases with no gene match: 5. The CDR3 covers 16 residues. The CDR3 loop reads CASSLGTGGYIYGYTF. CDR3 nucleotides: TGTGCCAGCAGTTTAGGGACAGGGGGCTATATCTATGGCTACACCTTC.

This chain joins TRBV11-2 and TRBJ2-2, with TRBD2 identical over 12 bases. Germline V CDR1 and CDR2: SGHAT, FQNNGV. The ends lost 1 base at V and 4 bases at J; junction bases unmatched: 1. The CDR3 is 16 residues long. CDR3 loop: CASSLGLAGATGELFF. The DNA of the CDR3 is TGTGCCAGCAGCTTAGGACTAGCGGGAGCCACCGGGGAGCTGTTTTTT.

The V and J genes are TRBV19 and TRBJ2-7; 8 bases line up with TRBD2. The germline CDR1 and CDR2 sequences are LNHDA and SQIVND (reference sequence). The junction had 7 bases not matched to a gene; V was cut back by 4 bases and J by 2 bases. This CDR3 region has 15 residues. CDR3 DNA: TGTGCCAGTAGTAAGGTTAGCGGGACCCCCTACGAGCAGTACTTC. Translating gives CASSKVSGTPYEQYF.

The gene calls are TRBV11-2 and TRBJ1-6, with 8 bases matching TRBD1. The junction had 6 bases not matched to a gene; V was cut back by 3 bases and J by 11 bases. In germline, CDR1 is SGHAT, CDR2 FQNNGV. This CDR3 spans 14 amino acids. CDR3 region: CASSFGQGRTPLHF. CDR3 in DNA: TGTGCCAGCAGCTTCGGACAGGGTCGGACACCCCTCCACTTT.